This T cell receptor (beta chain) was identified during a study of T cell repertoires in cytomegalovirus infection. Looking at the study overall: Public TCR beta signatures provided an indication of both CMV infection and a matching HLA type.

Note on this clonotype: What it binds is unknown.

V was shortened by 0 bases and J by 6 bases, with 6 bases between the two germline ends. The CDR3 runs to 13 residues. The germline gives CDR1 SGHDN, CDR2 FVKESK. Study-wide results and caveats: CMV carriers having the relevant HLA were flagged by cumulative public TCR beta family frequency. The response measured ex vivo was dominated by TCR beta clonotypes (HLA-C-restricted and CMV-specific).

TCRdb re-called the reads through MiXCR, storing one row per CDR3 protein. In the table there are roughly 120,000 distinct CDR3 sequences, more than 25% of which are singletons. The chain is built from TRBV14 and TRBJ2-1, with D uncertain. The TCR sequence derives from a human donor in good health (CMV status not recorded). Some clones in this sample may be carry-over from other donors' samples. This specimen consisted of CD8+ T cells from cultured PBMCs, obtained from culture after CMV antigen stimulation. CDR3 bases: TGTGCCAGCAGCCAAGACTGGATCAATGAGCAGTTCTTC. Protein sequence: CASSQDWINEQFF.